A selection of T cell receptor beta chains follows, all from one sample in a study of graft-versus-host responses after intestinal transplantation. The repertoire was sequenced with immunoSEQ multiplex PCR; TCRdb's copy has only in-frame clones and lacks some. The table has 85,000 to 100,000 clones, around 93% seen once. Their antigens remain unidentified. Sample: unstimulated CD8+ T cells sorted from spleen or lymph node cells, taken before transplant. The receptors derive from a human donor who was the organ donor for an intestinal transplant. The CDR3 runs from the conserved cysteine through the conserved F or W.

V: TRBV11-2; J: TRBJ1-2; CDR3: CASSSPGTDIPNYGYTF
V: TRBV29-1; J: TRBJ2-2; CDR3: CSVEVVQTTGELFF
V: TRBV4-2; J: TRBJ2-5; CDR3: CASSQVRSQGGLAGGGETQYF
V: TRBV4-1; J: TRBJ1-3; CDR3: CASSQRMRDFSGNTIYF
V: TRBV27; J: TRBJ2-3; CDR3: CASSFSGGERYF
V: TRBV27; J: TRBJ2-7; CDR3: CASSFTPGTIAYEQYF
V: TRBV9; J: TRBJ1-3; CDR3: CASSPGVGVYGNTIYF
V: TRBV5-1; J: TRBJ1-2; CDR3: CASSFGWLDWGYTF
V: TRBV2; J: TRBJ1-1; CDR3: CASKTSGQGMMNTEAFF
V: TRBV19; J: TRBJ2-4; CDR3: CASSALPINIQYF
V: TRBV30; J: TRBJ2-1; CDR3: CAWTWEYNEQFF
V: TRBV5-1; J: TRBJ2-1; CDR3: CASSLYRVSSYNEQFF
V: TRBV7-2; J: TRBJ2-7; CDR3: CASSSRGCCGSYEQYF
V: TRBV27; J: TRBJ2-2; CDR3: CASSLYEVGELFF
V: TRBV5-1; J: TRBJ1-1; CDR3: CASSLNGQNTEAFF
V: TRBV5-1; J: TRBJ2-2; CDR3: CASSLDGEYSASNTGELFF
V: TRBV28; J: TRBJ2-7; CDR3: CASSPRQGSYEQYF
V: TRBV5-4; J: TRBJ2-2; CDR3: CASSLDGVIETGSNTGELFF
V: TRBV9; J: TRBJ2-5; CDR3: CASSATGGGWNSQETQYF
V: TRBV6-6; J: TRBJ2-1; CDR3: CASSQLAGPYNEQFF
V: TRBV28; J: TRBJ1-5; CDR3: CASSFPGIDSLRPQHF
V: TRBV28; J: TRBJ1-2; CDR3: CASSYTGNGYTF
V: TRBV25-1; J: TRBJ2-4; CDR3: CASSEWGELPKNIQYF
V: TRBV6-1; J: TRBJ1-1; CDR3: CASSQGNTEAFF
V: TRBV6-5; J: TRBJ2-7; CDR3: CASSYMGQSEQYF
V: TRBV19; J: TRBJ1-1; CDR3: CASSILRDRGTEAFF
V: TRBV4-1; J: TRBJ2-1; CDR3: CASSQDTGKYNEQFF
V: TRBV4-1; J: TRBJ2-7; CDR3: CASSQEANSPFREQYF
V: TRBV9; J: TRBJ1-3; CDR3: CASSVVEAGLSGNTIYF
V: TRBV5-1; J: TRBJ2-1; CDR3: CASSWASGTLSSYNEQFF
V: TRBV20-1; J: TRBJ2-1; CDR3: CSAIGNEQFF
V: TRBV28; J: TRBJ1-1; CDR3: CASSLLGGDTEAFF
V: TRBV11-2; J: TRBJ2-1; CDR3: CASSLDQAGGATYNEQFF
V: TRBV28; J: TRBJ1-4; CDR3: CASSGTGLGFEKLFF
V: TRBV30; J: TRBJ2-1; CDR3: CAWSGTSANNEQFF
V: TRBV4-1; J: TRBJ1-1; CDR3: CASSQGLSEAFF
V: TRBV13; J: TRBJ2-5; CDR3: CASSRSGLAGELQETQYF
V: TRBV6-1; J: TRBJ2-1; CDR3: CASRRLAGVDEQFF
V: TRBV7-6; J: TRBJ2-3; CDR3: CASTVTGGPTDTQYF
V: TRBV30; J: TRBJ1-1; CDR3: CAWREFGNTEAFF
V: TRBV5-4; J: TRBJ1-1; CDR3: CASSKSSTEAFF
V: TRBV7-8; J: TRBJ1-3; CDR3: CASSFPGQGGNTIYF
V: TRBV4-1; J: TRBJ2-1; CDR3: CASSPLGDLAASYNEQFF
V: TRBV27; J: TRBJ2-1; CDR3: CASSLTSFGYNEQFF